The text below deals with one TCR beta chain. The antigen remains unidentified. In the sorted-subset replicate PCRs, around 200 ng DNA, tens of thousands of T cell genomes, was used. Using immunoSEQ multiplex PCR, the repertoire was profiled, and TCRdb retains in-frame clones only, with some absent. The profile shows more than 2 million clones, 95% of them singletons. This CDR3 has 17 amino acids. Trimming removed 4 bases from V and 3 bases from J; junction bases left unmatched: 10. The germline CDR1 and CDR2 sequences are MNHNS and SASEGT. The data derive from a study of shared clonotypes between healthy human individuals. Overall study: The study used three CD4 naive, three CD4 memory, two CD8 naive and one CD8 memory plate per donor. Notes on the study in general: Non-shared clonotypes displayed generation probabilities falling below those of clonotypes present in all four donors. Naive subsets typically showed greater estimated richness than memory subsets.

This chain uses TRBV6-1 with TRBJ1-3, with 9 bases aligning to TRBD1. What was sequenced was naive CD4+ T cells sorted from blood. Described subset: CD45RA+ positively selected. This receptor was taken from a man aged 18 to 30 in good health. CDR3 coding DNA: TGTGCCAGCAGTGCGGGACAGGGAGCTACTTATGGAAACACCATATATTTT. This translates into CASSAGQGATYGNTIYF.